A selection of T cell receptor beta chains follows, all from one sample in a study of shared clonotypes between healthy human individuals. TCRdb's copy holds only in-frame clones and misses some; the assay was immunoSEQ multiplex PCR. The sample lists approximately 1.4 million clones; approximately 98% were seen once. The specimen was naive CD4+ T cells sorted from blood. The receptor source for this set is a man aged 30-40 years in good health. Each CDR3 is given with its conserved first and last residue. The order of the fields is D gene, clone size, J gene, V gene, CDR3 DNA, CDR3 protein. The D gene is left open where the match is weak. Where a row states a size, it is once, few, many or the class of an expanded clone; other rows omit it.

d_gene: NA
abundance: NA
j_gene: TRBJ1-1
v_gene: TRBV6-5
CDR3nt: TGTGCCAGCAGTTCCCGTGGGGGGCCGCAAACCGAAGCTTTCTTT
CDR3aa: CASSSRGGPQTEAFF

d_gene: NA
abundance: NA
j_gene: TRBJ1-4
v_gene: TRBV2
CDR3nt: TGTGCCAGCAACACGGTAGGGTTCGGAGAAAAACTGTTTTTT
CDR3aa: CASNTVGFGEKLFF

d_gene: NA
abundance: NA
j_gene: TRBJ2-3
v_gene: TRBV5-1
CDR3nt: TGCGCCAGCAGGCCCGAGGCCCAGGGGATAGATACGCAGTATTTT
CDR3aa: CASRPEAQGIDTQYF

d_gene: TRBD2
abundance: once
j_gene: TRBJ2-7
v_gene: TRBV9
CDR3nt: TGTGCCAGCAGCGTAGATCCTCTAGCGGGCCTACTTTACGAGCAGTACTTC
CDR3aa: CASSVDPLAGLLYEQYF

d_gene: NA
abundance: NA
j_gene: TRBJ1-1
v_gene: TRBV18
CDR3nt: TGTGCCAGCTCACCACGCGATCGGACCATGAACACTGAAGCTTTCTTT
CDR3aa: CASSPRDRTMNTEAFF

d_gene: NA
abundance: NA
j_gene: TRBJ2-1
v_gene: TRBV11-3
CDR3nt: TGTGCCAGCAGCTTATTCACAGGGATTGATGTTGAGCAGTTCTTC
CDR3aa: CASSLFTGIDVEQFF

d_gene: NA
abundance: NA
j_gene: TRBJ1-1
v_gene: TRBV27
CDR3nt: TGTGCCAGCAGTTTTAATCCGGGGGCCTTGCCCGATGAAGCTTTCTTT
CDR3aa: CASSFNPGALPDEAFF

d_gene: NA
abundance: NA
j_gene: TRBJ2-7
v_gene: TRBV4-1
CDR3nt: TGCGCCAGCAGGAAATACGACACAGCCTACGAGCAGTACTTC
CDR3aa: CASRKYDTAYEQYF

d_gene: NA
abundance: NA
j_gene: TRBJ2-7
v_gene: TRBV19
CDR3nt: TGTGCCAGTAGTATCCGGGACACCGACTACGAGCAGTACTTC
CDR3aa: CASSIRDTDYEQYF

d_gene: NA
abundance: NA
j_gene: TRBJ2-1
v_gene: TRBV7-8
CDR3nt: TGTGCCAGCAGCTTGTACGGTGTGGGGGCGGGAACATACAATGAGCAGTTCTTC
CDR3aa: CASSLYGVGAGTYNEQFF

d_gene: TRBD1
abundance: NA
j_gene: TRBJ2-7
v_gene: TRBV29-1
CDR3nt: TGCAGCGTTGAAGATATGGACAGGGGGCGGTTTGGCGAGCAGTACTTC
CDR3aa: CSVEDMDRGRFGEQYF

d_gene: NA
abundance: NA
j_gene: TRBJ2-7
v_gene: TRBV6-6
CDR3nt: TGTGCCAGCAGTTACTCGCCGTCGTACGAGCAGTACTTC
CDR3aa: CASSYSPSYEQYF

d_gene: NA
abundance: NA
j_gene: TRBJ2-7
v_gene: TRBV7-9
CDR3nt: TGTGCCAGCAGCTTCCCATACACAGGGGAGCAGTACTTC
CDR3aa: CASSFPYTGEQYF

d_gene: TRBD2
abundance: NA
j_gene: TRBJ2-7
v_gene: TRBV5-4
CDR3nt: TGTGCCAGCAGCCTCGGGGGGGGCGACGAGCAGTACTTC
CDR3aa: CASSLGGGDEQYF

d_gene: NA
abundance: NA
j_gene: TRBJ2-7
v_gene: TRBV2
CDR3nt: TGTGCCAGCAGTGAAGCATACGAGCAGTACTTC
CDR3aa: CASSEAYEQYF

d_gene: NA
abundance: once
j_gene: TRBJ1-1
v_gene: TRBV7-9
CDR3nt: TGTGCCAGCAGCCCCACGCTAAACACTGAAGCTTTCTTT
CDR3aa: CASSPTLNTEAFF

d_gene: TRBD1
abundance: NA
j_gene: TRBJ2-1
v_gene: TRBV6-5
CDR3nt: TGTGCCAGCAGTTACTGGACAGGGGGCCATGAGCAGTTCTTC
CDR3aa: CASSYWTGGHEQFF

d_gene: NA
abundance: once
j_gene: TRBJ2-1
v_gene: TRBV2
CDR3nt: TGTGCCAGCAGGTCCACCTCGGATGAGCAGTTCTTC
CDR3aa: CASRSTSDEQFF

d_gene: TRBD2
abundance: NA
j_gene: TRBJ2-7
v_gene: TRBV7-2
CDR3nt: TGTGCCAGCAGCCTCGGGGAGGGGTTCCCCTACGAGCAGTACTTC
CDR3aa: CASSLGEGFPYEQYF

d_gene: NA
abundance: NA
j_gene: TRBJ2-4
v_gene: TRBV27
CDR3nt: TGTGCCAGCGGCGGTACCAAAAACATTCAGTACTTC
CDR3aa: CASGGTKNIQYF

d_gene: NA
abundance: once
j_gene: TRBJ2-5
v_gene: TRBV28
CDR3nt: TGTGCCAGCACACGAGATCTGGGTGCGGGCATGGCCCAGTACTTC
CDR3aa: CASTRDLGAGMAQYF

d_gene: NA
abundance: NA
j_gene: TRBJ1-1
v_gene: TRBV23-1
CDR3nt: TGCGCCAGCAGTCCTCCGGCGGCCATGAACACTGAAGCTTTCTTT
CDR3aa: CASSPPAAMNTEAFF

d_gene: TRBD2
abundance: once
j_gene: TRBJ2-7
v_gene: TRBV5-1
CDR3nt: TGCGCCAGCAGCCGAGCCGGCGGGGGAGCCTACGAGCAGTACTTC
CDR3aa: CASSRAGGGAYEQYF

d_gene: NA
abundance: NA
j_gene: TRBJ2-7
v_gene: TRBV6-6
CDR3nt: TGTGCCAGCAGTTACAGTCCCCAGGCAACCTACGAGCAGTACTTC
CDR3aa: CASSYSPQATYEQYF

d_gene: TRBD1
abundance: NA
j_gene: TRBJ2-3
v_gene: TRBV27
CDR3nt: TGTGCCAGCCGCTTTCAGGGGGCCATCTCCACAGATACGCAGTATTTT
CDR3aa: CASRFQGAISTDTQYF

d_gene: TRBD2
abundance: NA
j_gene: TRBJ2-5
v_gene: TRBV9
CDR3nt: TGTGCCAGCAGCGTAGATCCTAGCGGGGGGACCCAAGAGACCCAGTACTTC
CDR3aa: CASSVDPSGGTQETQYF

d_gene: TRBD2
abundance: NA
j_gene: TRBJ2-5
v_gene: TRBV7-2
CDR3nt: TGTGCCAGCAGCCGTGCTAGCGGGAGACGGGAGACCCAGTACTTC
CDR3aa: CASSRASGRRETQYF

d_gene: TRBD1
abundance: NA
j_gene: TRBJ2-5
v_gene: TRBV5-1
CDR3nt: TGCGCCAGCAGCTTGGCCTTGGGACAGGGGGCGCGGGAGACCCAGTACTTC
CDR3aa: CASSLALGQGARETQYF

d_gene: TRBD1
abundance: NA
j_gene: TRBJ1-5
v_gene: TRBV7-9
CDR3nt: TGTGCCAGCAGCAAACAGGGGGATCAGCCCCAGCATTTT
CDR3aa: CASSKQGDQPQHF

d_gene: TRBD1
abundance: NA
j_gene: TRBJ1-2
v_gene: TRBV6-6
CDR3nt: TGTGCCAGCAGCGCGACAGGGGCGAACTATGGCTACACCTTC
CDR3aa: CASSATGANYGYTF

d_gene: TRBD1
abundance: NA
j_gene: TRBJ2-7
v_gene: TRBV10-2
CDR3nt: TGCGCCAGCACCCCATGGGCAGGGGGATACTACGAGCAGTACTTC
CDR3aa: CASTPWAGGYYEQYF

d_gene: TRBD2
abundance: NA
j_gene: TRBJ2-5
v_gene: TRBV7-9
CDR3nt: TGTGCCAGCAGCTTTGACAGTGGGACTAGCCAGTACTTC
CDR3aa: CASSFDSGTSQYF

d_gene: NA
abundance: NA
j_gene: TRBJ2-7
v_gene: TRBV5-1
CDR3nt: TGCGCCAGCAGCCCCGGCGGTCCCGGAGGCGAGCAGTACTTC
CDR3aa: CASSPGGPGGEQYF

d_gene: TRBD2
abundance: NA
j_gene: TRBJ2-7
v_gene: TRBV6-5
CDR3nt: TGTGCCAGCAGTTACCGGACTAGCGGGAGACCGTACGAGCAGTACTTC
CDR3aa: CASSYRTSGRPYEQYF

d_gene: NA
abundance: NA
j_gene: TRBJ2-2
v_gene: TRBV30
CDR3nt: TGTGCCTGGAGCAAACTCCCGAACACCGGGGAGCTGTTTTTT
CDR3aa: CAWSKLPNTGELFF

d_gene: NA
abundance: NA
j_gene: TRBJ2-7
v_gene: TRBV11-2
CDR3nt: TGTGCCAGCAGCCCCCGAGACAGTACCTACGAGCAGTACTTC
CDR3aa: CASSPRDSTYEQYF

d_gene: NA
abundance: NA
j_gene: TRBJ1-4
v_gene: TRBV21-1
CDR3nt: TGTGCCAGCAGCTCTCGGTGGTGTGAAAAACTGTTTTTT
CDR3aa: CASSSRWCEKLFF

d_gene: NA
abundance: NA
j_gene: TRBJ2-1
v_gene: TRBV6-4
CDR3nt: TGTGCCAGCAGTGACACACCCTGGAGCTCCTACAATGAGCAGTTCTTC
CDR3aa: CASSDTPWSSYNEQFF

d_gene: TRBD1
abundance: NA
j_gene: TRBJ1-3
v_gene: TRBV27
CDR3nt: TGTGCCAGCAGCGCGGGGGTCCGGACAGGGGCGAACTCTGGAAACACCATATATTTT
CDR3aa: CASSAGVRTGANSGNTIYF

d_gene: NA
abundance: NA
j_gene: TRBJ2-4
v_gene: TRBV5-6
CDR3nt: TGTGCCAGCAGCTTGGTCGGACATGAGGACAAAAACATTCAGTACTTC
CDR3aa: CASSLVGHEDKNIQYF

d_gene: TRBD2
abundance: NA
j_gene: TRBJ2-6
v_gene: TRBV18
CDR3nt: TGTGCCAGCTCACCACGAGAGGGGAGGGGCTCTGGGGCCAACGTCCTGACTTTC
CDR3aa: CASSPREGRGSGANVLTF

d_gene: NA
abundance: NA
j_gene: TRBJ1-1
v_gene: TRBV7-2
CDR3nt: TGTGCCAGCAGCCCGAGGGAAATTACTGAAGCTTTCTTT
CDR3aa: CASSPREITEAFF

d_gene: NA
abundance: NA
j_gene: TRBJ2-7
v_gene: TRBV7-2
CDR3nt: TGTGCCAGCAGCCCGCGTGGAGGGGCCACCTACGAGCAGTACTTC
CDR3aa: CASSPRGGATYEQYF

d_gene: NA
abundance: NA
j_gene: TRBJ2-3
v_gene: TRBV19
CDR3nt: TGTGCCAGTAGTATAGGGACAGGAGGGGATACGCAGTATTTT
CDR3aa: CASSIGTGGDTQYF

d_gene: TRBD1
abundance: NA
j_gene: TRBJ1-2
v_gene: TRBV7-9
CDR3nt: TGTGCCAGCAGCGGACAGGGGGGAATCTATGGCTACACCTTC
CDR3aa: CASSGQGGIYGYTF

d_gene: NA
abundance: NA
j_gene: TRBJ1-5
v_gene: TRBV19
CDR3nt: TGTGCCAGTAGTATAGAAGGGAGAGGTAGCAATCAGCCCCAGCATTTT
CDR3aa: CASSIEGRGSNQPQHF

d_gene: TRBD1
abundance: NA
j_gene: TRBJ2-1
v_gene: TRBV6-5
CDR3nt: TGTGCCAGCAGTTACGGACAGGTCTACAATGAGCAGTTCTTC
CDR3aa: CASSYGQVYNEQFF

d_gene: NA
abundance: NA
j_gene: TRBJ2-7
v_gene: TRBV28
CDR3nt: TGTGCCAGCAGTTTACGGGGAGCTGGGCAGTACTTC
CDR3aa: CASSLRGAGQYF

d_gene: TRBD1
abundance: NA
j_gene: TRBJ2-7
v_gene: TRBV19
CDR3nt: TGTGCCAGTAGTGGGGGGGACAGGGCCTACGAGCAGTACTTC
CDR3aa: CASSGGDRAYEQYF

d_gene: TRBD2
abundance: NA
j_gene: TRBJ2-1
v_gene: TRBV10-1
CDR3nt: TGCGCCAGCAGTGAGCCAAACAACAGGACTAGCGGGAGCTACAATGAGCAGTTCTTC
CDR3aa: CASSEPNNRTSGSYNEQFF

d_gene: NA
abundance: NA
j_gene: TRBJ2-5
v_gene: TRBV18
CDR3nt: TGTGCCAGCTCTTTGGACAGACAAGAGACCCAGTACTTC
CDR3aa: CASSLDRQETQYF